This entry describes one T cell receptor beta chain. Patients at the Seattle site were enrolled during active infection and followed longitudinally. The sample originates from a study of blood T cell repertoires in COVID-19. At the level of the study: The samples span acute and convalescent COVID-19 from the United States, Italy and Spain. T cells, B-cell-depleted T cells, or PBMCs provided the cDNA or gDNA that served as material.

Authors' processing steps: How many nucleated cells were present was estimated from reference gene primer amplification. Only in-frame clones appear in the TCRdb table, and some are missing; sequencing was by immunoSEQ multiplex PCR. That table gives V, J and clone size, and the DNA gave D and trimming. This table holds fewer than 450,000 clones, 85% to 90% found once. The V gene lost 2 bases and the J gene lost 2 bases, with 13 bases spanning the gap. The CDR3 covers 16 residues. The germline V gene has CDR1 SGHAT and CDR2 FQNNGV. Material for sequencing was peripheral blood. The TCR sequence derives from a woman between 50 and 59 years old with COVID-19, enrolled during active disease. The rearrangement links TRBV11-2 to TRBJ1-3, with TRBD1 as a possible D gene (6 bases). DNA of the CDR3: TGTGCCAGCAGCTTACGAGGCCAGGGGACTGGAAACACCATATATTTT. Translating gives CASSLRGQGTGNTIYF.